This TCR beta chain was recovered during a study of long-term antiretroviral therapy in people with HIV. Study-level points and caveats: Among HIV repertoires, CDR3 length ranges were narrower than those of controls. Diversity increased after ART yet remained lower than in transplant donor controls.

HIV-positive participants were all treated in the United States. A word on this clone: What it recognizes is unknown.

Sequencing relied on immunoSEQ assay v3.0, run at survey level. Produced via immunoSEQ multiplex PCR; TCRdb's table is partial and in-frame only. Of roughly 32,000 clones detected, 95% to 98% appear once; the ten largest clones hold around 1.8%. V lost 8 bases and J lost 3, with 8 bases in between. Looked up from germline, CDR1 is ENHRY and CDR2 is SYGVKD. The CDR3 extends over 12 amino acids. The V call is TRBV10-3, the J call TRBJ1-3; no reliable D call. This sequence originates from a man aged 25 to 40 with HIV. The input for sequencing was unsorted PBMCs, taken 7.6 years after starting antiretroviral therapy. The CDR3 nucleotides read TGTGCCATCTGGGCAGGTGGAAACACCATATATTTT. Translating gives CAIWAGGNTIYF.